This T cell receptor (beta chain) comes out of a study of blood T cell repertoires in COVID-19. The table came from immunoSEQ multiplex PCR; TCRdb's copy has only in-frame clones and leaves some out. This table holds 300,000 to 400,000 clones, roughly nine tenths found once. V gave up 6 bases and J gave up 2 bases; unmatched junction bases: 7. In germline, CDR1 is LGHDT, CDR2 YNNKEL (reference sequence). This CDR3 has 15 amino acids. Resolution of symptoms, clearance, or two negative PCRs was present in recovered Cohort 3 donors. Sequencing was carried out using PBMCs or T cells enriched from blood (not recorded which). The chain joins TRBV3-1 (or the pseudogene TRBV3-2) to TRBJ1-1; 9 bases are shared with TRBD1. This TCR was recovered from a man in his sixties who had recovered from COVID-19. CDR3 loop: CASRPRDRENTEAFF. The CDR3 coding sequence is TGTGCCAGCAGGCCGAGGGACAGGGAAAACACTGAAGCTTTCTTT.